These 12 T cell receptor beta chains originate from one sample sequenced in a study of CD8+ T cells in alopecia areata. Regarding treatment: oral pan-JAK inhibitor, 5-10 mg twice daily. It was cDNA, reverse transcribed from extracted RNA, that served as the sequencing template. Sequencing used immunoSEQ multiplex PCR; TCRdb keeps in-frame clones, though not all of them. This sample yields 100,000 to 150,000 clones, of which around 60% are seen a single time; 4.5% to 6% belongs to the top ten. The sample in question was CD4+ T cells sorted from blood, obtained at week 4, from a patient treated with tofacitinib. The receptors here all came from a human donor with alopecia areata.

The CDR3 loop is CSVGIAGGQETQYF. The CDR3 DNA reads as TGCAGCGTTGGGATAGCGGGCGGCCAAGAGACCCAGTACTTC. The gene calls are TRBV29-1 and TRBJ2-5, with 7 bases lining up with TRBD2. Germline values: CDR1 SQVTM, CDR2 ANQGSEA. J gave up 1 base and V 4 bases, and 6 bases lay outside the gene matches. The CDR3 consists of 14 residues.

This clone was detected once. The CDR3 is CASSQDPFQTGGEAFF. In DNA, the CDR3 is TGTGCCAGCAGCCAAGATCCCTTCCAGACAGGGGGTGAAGCTTTCTTT. The gene calls are TRBV4-2 and TRBJ1-1; 9 bases map to TRBD1. The junction had 9 bases not matched to a gene; V was cut back by 0 bases and J by 7 bases. Germline CDR1 and CDR2: LGHNA and YNFKEQ. This CDR3 region has 16 residues.

In the case of this clone: A far bigger clonotype differs at one base, so this is likely a read error. This chain links TRBV7-8 with TRBJ1-5; D remains ambiguous. The CDR3 runs 13 residues. CDR1 SGHVS and CDR2 FQNEAQ come from the germline V gene. The CDR3 loop is CASSLFADQSQHF. CDR3 sequence (DNA): TGTGCCAGCAGCTTGTTTGCCGATCAGTCCCAGCATTTT.

V and J are TRBV30 and TRBJ2-4; D may be TRBD1 (6 bases). CDR1 GTSNPN and CDR2 SVGIG come from the germline V gene (reference sequence). The CDR3 is 13 residues long. Between the trimmed V and J ends, which lost 0 bases and 6 bases, there was a span of 9 bases. For the CDR3, the DNA is TGTGCCTGGAGTGTACAGGGTAGAAACATTCAGTACTTC. Its protein product is CAWSVQGRNIQYF.

In its sample, this clone was seen a few times. The V and J genes are TRBV27 and TRBJ2-6; tentatively, D is TRBD2 (6 bases). Looked up from germline, CDR1 is MNHEY and CDR2 is SMNVEV (reference sequence). CDR3 size: 17 residues. Trimming left V 3 bases short and J 3 bases short, with 15 bases between. CDR3 coding DNA: TGTGCCAGCAGTTTCGGGGCGGAGGGTAATGGGGCCAACGTCCTGACTTTC. The encoded protein is CASSFGAEGNGANVLTF.

This chain joins TRBV14 and TRBJ1-6; 10 positions match TRBD1. The germline V gene encodes CDR1 SGHDN and CDR2 FVKESK. V trimming: 3 bases; J trimming: 8 bases; junction bases outside the gene matches: 4. This CDR3 contains 15 residues. CDR3 DNA: TGTGCCAGCAGCCACGCCGGGACAGGGGATTCACCCCTCCACTTT. Amino acids: CASSHAGTGDSPLHF.

This clone was counted once. The chain combines TRBV30 with TRBJ1-2; no clear D. This CDR3 has 14 amino acids. The germline V gene has CDR1 GTSNPN and CDR2 SVGIG (reference sequence). V lost 3 bases and J lost 7, with 18 bases in between. CDR3 DNA: TGTGCCTGGAGCGTAACTCGAAGCCTCTCTGGCTACACCTTC. Translation: CAWSVTRSLSGYTF. The variable domain in full, completed from reference TRBV30 and TRBJ1-2, reads SQTIHQWPATLVQPVGSPLSLECTVEGTSNPNLYWYRQAAGRGLQLLFYSVGIGQISSEVPQNLSASRPQDRQFILSSKKLLLSDSGFYLCAWSVTRSLSGYTFGSGTRLTVV.

The chain joins TRBV7-7 to TRBJ2-5, with D possibly TRBD1 on 7 matching bases. The CDR3 extends over 14 amino acids. The V gene lost 5 bases and the J gene lost 7 bases, with 17 bases spanning the gap. Germline CDR1 is SSHAT and CDR2 is FNYEAQ (reference sequence). The CDR3 coding sequence is TGTGCCAGCAGCCCTAGTGCCCAGGGGGGGACCCAGTACTTC. Its protein product is CASSPSAQGGTQYF. Full variable domain (outside the CDR3, taken from reference TRBV7-7 and TRBJ2-5): GAGVSQSPRYKVTKRGQDVTLRCDPISSHATLYWYQQALGQGPEFLTYFNYEAQPDKSGLPSDRFSAERPEGSISTLTIQRTEQRDSAMYRCASSPSAQGGTQYFGPGTRLLVL.

The rearrangement joins TRBV23-1 to TRBJ1-6, with D hard to call. TRBV23-1 is noted as an ORF with a role that remains uncertain. Between the trimmed V and J ends, which lost 2 bases and 8 bases, there was a span of 7 bases. This CDR3 comprises 13 residues. The CDR3 DNA is TGCGCCAGCAGTCAAGGACGGCATTCACCCCTCCACTTT. This gives the protein CASSQGRHSPLHF.

The chain couples TRBV4-3 to TRBJ2-5; TRBD2 matches 10 bases. This CDR3 comprises 15 residues. CDR1 LGHNA and CDR2 YSLEER come from the germline V gene. Unmatched junction bases numbered 2, after V lost 3 bases and J lost 1 base. The CDR3 spells CASSQGLASQETQYF. CDR3 DNA: TGCGCCAGCAGCCAGGGACTAGCGTCCCAAGAGACCCAGTACTTC.

There are a few counts of this clone. This sequence joins TRBV2 and TRBJ2-7, with 7 bases that match TRBD1. V dropped 11 bases and J dropped 3; count of bases not matched to a gene: 7. From germline, CDR1 is SNHLY and CDR2 FYNNEI. The CDR3 consists of 12 residues. The CDR3 DNA reads as TGTGCCGGCCTCGACAGGGACTACGAGCAGTACTTC. This translates into CAGLDRDYEQYF.

V gene TRBV9 combines with J gene TRBJ2-3, with D possibly matching TRBD2 (5 bases). The CDR3 contains 14 residues. CDR1 is SGDLS and CDR2 is YYNGEE in the germline V gene. Trimming stripped 0 bases from V and 4 bases from J, with 9 bases between. The CDR3 DNA reads TGTGCCAGCAGCGTAGAGACGGACTCAGATACGCAGTATTTT. Encoded protein: CASSVETDSDTQYF.